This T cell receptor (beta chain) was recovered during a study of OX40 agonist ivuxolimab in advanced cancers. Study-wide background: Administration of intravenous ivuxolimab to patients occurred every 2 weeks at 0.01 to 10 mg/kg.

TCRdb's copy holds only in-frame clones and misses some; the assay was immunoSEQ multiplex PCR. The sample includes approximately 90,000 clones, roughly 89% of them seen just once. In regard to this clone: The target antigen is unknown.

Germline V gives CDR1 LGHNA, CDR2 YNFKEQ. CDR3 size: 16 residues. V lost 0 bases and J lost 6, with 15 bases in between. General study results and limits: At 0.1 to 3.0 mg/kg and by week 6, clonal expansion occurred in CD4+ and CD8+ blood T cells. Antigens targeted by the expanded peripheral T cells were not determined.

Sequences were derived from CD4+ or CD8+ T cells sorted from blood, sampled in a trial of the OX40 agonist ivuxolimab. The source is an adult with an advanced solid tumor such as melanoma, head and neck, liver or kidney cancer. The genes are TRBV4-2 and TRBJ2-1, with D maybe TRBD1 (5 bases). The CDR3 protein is CASSQDWQGQGNEQFF. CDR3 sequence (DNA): TGTGCCAGCAGCCAAGATTGGCAGGGTCAGGGCAATGAGCAGTTCTTC.